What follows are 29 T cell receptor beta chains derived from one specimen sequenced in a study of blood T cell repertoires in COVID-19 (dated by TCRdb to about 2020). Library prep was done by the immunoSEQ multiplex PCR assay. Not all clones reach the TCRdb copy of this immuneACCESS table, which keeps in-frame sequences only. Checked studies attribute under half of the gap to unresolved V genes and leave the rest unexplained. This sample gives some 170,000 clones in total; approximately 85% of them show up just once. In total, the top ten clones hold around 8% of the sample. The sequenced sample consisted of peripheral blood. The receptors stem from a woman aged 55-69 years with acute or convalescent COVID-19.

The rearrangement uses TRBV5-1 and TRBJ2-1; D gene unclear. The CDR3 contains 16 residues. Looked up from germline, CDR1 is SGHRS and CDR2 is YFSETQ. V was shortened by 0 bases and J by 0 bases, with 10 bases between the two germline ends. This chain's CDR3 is CASSLESAASYNEQFF. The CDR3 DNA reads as TGCGCCAGCAGCTTGGAATCGGCGGCCTCCTACAATGAGCAGTTCTTC.

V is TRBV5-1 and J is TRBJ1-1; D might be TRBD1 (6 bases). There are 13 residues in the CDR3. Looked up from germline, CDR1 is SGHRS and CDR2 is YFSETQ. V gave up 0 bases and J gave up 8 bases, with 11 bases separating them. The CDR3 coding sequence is TGCGCCAGCAGCTTGGCCGACACAGGGGAAGCTTTCTTT. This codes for CASSLADTGEAFF. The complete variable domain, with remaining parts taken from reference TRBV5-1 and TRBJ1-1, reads KAGVTQTPRYLIKTRGQQVTLSCSPISGHRSVSWYQQTPGQGLQFLFEYFSETQRNKGNFPGRFSGRQFSNSRSEMNVSTLELGDSALYLCASSLADTGEAFFGQGTRLTVV.

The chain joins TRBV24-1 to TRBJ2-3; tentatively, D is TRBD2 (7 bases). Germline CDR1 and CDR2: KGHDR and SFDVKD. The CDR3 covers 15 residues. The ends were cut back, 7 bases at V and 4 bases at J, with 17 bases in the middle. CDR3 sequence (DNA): TGTGCCACCAGAGACGGGGGGCGCCTAGCAGATACGCAGTATTTT. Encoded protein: CATRDGGRLADTQYF.

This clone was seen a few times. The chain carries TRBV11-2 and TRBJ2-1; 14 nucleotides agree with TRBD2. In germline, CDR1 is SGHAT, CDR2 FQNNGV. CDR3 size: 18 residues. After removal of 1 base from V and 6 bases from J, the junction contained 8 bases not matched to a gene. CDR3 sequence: CASSLGLAGGPSGNEQFF. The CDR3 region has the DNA TGTGCCAGCAGCTTAGGACTAGCGGGAGGGCCATCTGGCAATGAGCAGTTCTTC. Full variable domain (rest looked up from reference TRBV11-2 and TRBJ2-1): EAGVAQSPRYKIIEKRQSVAFWCNPISGHATLYWYQQILGQGPKLLIQFQNNGVVDDSQLPKDRFSAERLKGVDSTLKIQPAKLEDSAVYLCASSLGLAGGPSGNEQFFGPGTRLTVL.

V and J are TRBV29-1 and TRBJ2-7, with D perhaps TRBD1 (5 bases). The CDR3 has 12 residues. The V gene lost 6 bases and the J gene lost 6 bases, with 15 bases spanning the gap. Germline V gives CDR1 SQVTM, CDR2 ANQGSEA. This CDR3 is CSVAYRSGEQYF. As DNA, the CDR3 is TGCAGCGTGGCATACAGGAGTGGCGAGCAGTACTTC.

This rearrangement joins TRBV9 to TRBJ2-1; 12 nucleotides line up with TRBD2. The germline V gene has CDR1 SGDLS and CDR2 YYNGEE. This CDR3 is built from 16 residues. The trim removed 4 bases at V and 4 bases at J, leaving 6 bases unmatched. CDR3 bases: TGTGCCAGCAGCCCGCGACTAGCGGGAGAGTACAATGAGCAGTTCTTC. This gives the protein CASSPRLAGEYNEQFF.

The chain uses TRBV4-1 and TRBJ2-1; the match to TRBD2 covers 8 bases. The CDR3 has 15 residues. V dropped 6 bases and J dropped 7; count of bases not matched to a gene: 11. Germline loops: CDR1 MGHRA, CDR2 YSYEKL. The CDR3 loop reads CASRGASGRGNEQFF. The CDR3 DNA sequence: TGCGCCAGCAGGGGGGCAAGCGGGAGAGGGAATGAGCAGTTCTTC.

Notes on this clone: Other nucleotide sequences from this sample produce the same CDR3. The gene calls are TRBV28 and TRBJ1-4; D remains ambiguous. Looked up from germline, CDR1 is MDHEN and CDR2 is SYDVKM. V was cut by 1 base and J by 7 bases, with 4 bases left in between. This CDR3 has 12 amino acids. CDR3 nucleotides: TGTGCCAGCAGTTTATCAGGTGAAAAACTGTTTTTT. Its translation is CASSLSGEKLFF.

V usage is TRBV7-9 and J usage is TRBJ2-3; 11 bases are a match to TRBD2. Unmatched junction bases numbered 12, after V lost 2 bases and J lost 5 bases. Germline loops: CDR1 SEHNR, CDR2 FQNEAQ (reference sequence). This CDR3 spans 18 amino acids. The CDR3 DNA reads TGTGCCAGCAGCTTACCCAGACAGACTAGCGGGACAGGAGATACGCAGTATTTT. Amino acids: CASSLPRQTSGTGDTQYF.

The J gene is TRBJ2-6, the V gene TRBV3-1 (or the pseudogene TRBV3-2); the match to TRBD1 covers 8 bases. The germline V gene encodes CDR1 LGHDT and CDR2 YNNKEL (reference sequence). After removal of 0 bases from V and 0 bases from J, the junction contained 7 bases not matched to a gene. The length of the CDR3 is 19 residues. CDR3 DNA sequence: TGTGCCAGCAGCCAAGAACGCAGGGGGCGCGTCTCTGGGGCCAACGTCCTGACTTTC. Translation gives CASSQERRGRVSGANVLTF.

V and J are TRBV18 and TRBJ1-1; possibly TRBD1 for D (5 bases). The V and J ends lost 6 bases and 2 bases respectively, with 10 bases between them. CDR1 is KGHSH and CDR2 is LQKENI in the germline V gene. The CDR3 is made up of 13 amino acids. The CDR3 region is CASSRGLNTEAFF. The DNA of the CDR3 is TGTGCCAGCTCTAGGGGACTAAACACTGAAGCTTTCTTT.

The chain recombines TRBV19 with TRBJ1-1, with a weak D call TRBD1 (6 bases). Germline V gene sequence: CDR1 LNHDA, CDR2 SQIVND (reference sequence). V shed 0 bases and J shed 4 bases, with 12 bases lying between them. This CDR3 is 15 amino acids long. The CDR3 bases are TGTGCCAGTAGTATAGAGGGTACAGGGACCACTGAAGCTTTCTTT. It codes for CASSIEGTGTTEAFF.

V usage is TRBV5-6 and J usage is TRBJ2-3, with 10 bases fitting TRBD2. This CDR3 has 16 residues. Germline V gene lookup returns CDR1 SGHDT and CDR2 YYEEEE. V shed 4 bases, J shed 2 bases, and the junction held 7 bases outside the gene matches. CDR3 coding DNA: TGTGCCAGCAGCAAACGGACTAGCGGATTCACAGATACGCAGTATTTT. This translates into CASSKRTSGFTDTQYF.

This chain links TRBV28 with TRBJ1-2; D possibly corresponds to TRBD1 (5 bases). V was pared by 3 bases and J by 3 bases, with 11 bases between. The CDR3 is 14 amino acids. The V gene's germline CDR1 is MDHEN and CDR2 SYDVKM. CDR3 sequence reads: CASSFPGQDYGYTF. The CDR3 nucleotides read TGTGCCAGCAGTTTCCCCGGACAAGACTATGGCTACACCTTC.

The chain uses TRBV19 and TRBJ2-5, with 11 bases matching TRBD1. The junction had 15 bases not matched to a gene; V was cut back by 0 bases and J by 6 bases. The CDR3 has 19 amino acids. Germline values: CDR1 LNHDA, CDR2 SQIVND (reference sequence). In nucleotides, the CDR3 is TGTGCCAGTAGTATAGATCTCATGAGCGGGACAGGGGGAGTAAAGACCCAGTACTTC. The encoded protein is CASSIDLMSGTGGVKTQYF.

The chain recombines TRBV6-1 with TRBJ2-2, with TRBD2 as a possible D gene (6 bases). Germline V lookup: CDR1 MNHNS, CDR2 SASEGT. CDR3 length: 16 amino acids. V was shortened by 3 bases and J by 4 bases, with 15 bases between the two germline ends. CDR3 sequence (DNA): TGTGCCAGCAGTGAGGGCACTAGCAGACTCACCGGGGAGCTGTTTTTT. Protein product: CASSEGTSRLTGELFF.

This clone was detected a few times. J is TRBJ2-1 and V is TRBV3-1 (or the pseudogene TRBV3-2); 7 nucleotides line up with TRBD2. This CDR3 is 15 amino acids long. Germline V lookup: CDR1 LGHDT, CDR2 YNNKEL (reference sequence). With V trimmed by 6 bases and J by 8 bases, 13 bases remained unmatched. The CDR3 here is CASRRGDGRKDEQFF. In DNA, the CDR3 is TGTGCCAGCAGGAGAGGGGACGGGAGGAAAGATGAGCAGTTCTTC.

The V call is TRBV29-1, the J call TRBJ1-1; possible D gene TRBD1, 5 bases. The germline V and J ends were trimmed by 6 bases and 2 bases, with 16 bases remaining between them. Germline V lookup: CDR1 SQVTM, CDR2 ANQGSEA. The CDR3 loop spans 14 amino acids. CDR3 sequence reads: CSVLQGGANTEAFF. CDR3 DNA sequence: TGCAGCGTCCTACAAGGTGGGGCAAACACTGAAGCTTTCTTT.

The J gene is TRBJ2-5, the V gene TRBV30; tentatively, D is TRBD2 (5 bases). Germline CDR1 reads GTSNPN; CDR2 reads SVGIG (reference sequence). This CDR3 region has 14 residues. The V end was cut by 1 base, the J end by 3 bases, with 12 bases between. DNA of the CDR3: TGTGCCTGGAGTGGAATAGCGCTTGAAGAGACCCAGTACTTC. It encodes CAWSGIALEETQYF. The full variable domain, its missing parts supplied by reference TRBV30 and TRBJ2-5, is SQTIHQWPATLVQPVGSPLSLECTVEGTSNPNLYWYRQAAGRGLQLLFYSVGIGQISSEVPQNLSASRPQDRQFILSSKKLLLSDSGFYLCAWSGIALEETQYFGPGTRLLVL.

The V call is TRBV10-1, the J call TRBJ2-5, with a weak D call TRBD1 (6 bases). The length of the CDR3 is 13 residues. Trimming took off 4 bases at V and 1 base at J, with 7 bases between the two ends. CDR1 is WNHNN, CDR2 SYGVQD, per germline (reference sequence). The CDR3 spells CASSAGVQETQYF. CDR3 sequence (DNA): TGCGCCAGCAGTGCAGGGGTCCAAGAGACCCAGTACTTC.

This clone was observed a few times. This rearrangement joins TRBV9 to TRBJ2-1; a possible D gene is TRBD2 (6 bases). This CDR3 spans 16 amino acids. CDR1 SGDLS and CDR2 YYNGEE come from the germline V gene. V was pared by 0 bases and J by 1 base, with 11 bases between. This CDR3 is CASSVVSGRSYNEQFF. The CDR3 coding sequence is TGTGCCAGCAGCGTAGTTAGCGGAAGATCCTACAATGAGCAGTTCTTC.

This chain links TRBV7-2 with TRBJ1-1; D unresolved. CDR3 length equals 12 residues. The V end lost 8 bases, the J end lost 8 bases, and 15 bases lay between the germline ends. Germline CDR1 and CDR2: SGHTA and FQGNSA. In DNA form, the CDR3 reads TGTGCCAGCGGTGCTCCTCCCACAGAAGCTTTCTTT. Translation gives CASGAPPTEAFF.

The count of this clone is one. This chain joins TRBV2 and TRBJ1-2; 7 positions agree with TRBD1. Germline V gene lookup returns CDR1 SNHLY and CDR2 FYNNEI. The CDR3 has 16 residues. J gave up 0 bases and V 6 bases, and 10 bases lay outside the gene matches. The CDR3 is CASSPIRDRANYGYTF. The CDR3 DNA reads TGTGCCAGCAGCCCCATTCGGGACAGAGCTAACTATGGCTACACCTTC.

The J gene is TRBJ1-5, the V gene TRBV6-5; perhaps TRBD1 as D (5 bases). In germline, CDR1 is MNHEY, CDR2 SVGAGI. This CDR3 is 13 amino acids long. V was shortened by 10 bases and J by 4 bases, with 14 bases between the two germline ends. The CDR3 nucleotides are TGTGCCACCCGTGGAGGGGTTAATCAGCCCCAGCATTTT. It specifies CATRGGVNQPQHF.

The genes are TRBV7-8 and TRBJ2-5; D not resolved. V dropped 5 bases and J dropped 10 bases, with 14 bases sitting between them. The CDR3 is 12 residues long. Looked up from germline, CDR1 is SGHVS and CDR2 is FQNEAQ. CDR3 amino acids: CASSPQWQDQYF. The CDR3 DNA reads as TGTGCCAGCAGCCCACAATGGCAGGACCAGTACTTC.

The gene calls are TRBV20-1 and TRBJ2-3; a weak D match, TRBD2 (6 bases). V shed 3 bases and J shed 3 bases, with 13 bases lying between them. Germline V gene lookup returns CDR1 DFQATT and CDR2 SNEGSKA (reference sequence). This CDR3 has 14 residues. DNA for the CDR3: TGCAGTGCTAGTATTGGCGGGATGACAGATACGCAGTATTTT. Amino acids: CSASIGGMTDTQYF.

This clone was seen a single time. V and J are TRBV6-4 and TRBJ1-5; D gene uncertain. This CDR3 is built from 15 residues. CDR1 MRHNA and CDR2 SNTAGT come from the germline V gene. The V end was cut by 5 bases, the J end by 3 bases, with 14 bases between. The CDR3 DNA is TGTGCCAGCAGTCCAAACCCCGGGGTCAATCAGCCCCAGCATTTT. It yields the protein CASSPNPGVNQPQHF.

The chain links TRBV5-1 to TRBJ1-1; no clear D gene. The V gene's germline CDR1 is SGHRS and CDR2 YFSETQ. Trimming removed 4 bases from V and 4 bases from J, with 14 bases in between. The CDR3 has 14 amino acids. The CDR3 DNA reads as TGCGCCAGCAGCCAATTTAACAGACCCACTGAAGCTTTCTTT. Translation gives CASSQFNRPTEAFF.

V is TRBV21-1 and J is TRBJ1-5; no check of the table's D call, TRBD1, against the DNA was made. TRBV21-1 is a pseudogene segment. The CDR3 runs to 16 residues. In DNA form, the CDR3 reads TGTGCCAGCAGCAAAAGGGGCTTAGGGGGCAATCAGCCCCAGCATTTT. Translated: CASSKRGLGGNQPQHF.